A selection of T cell receptor beta chains follows, all from one sample in a study of CD8 T cells in Susac syndrome. One entry per CDR3 protein results from TCRdb running MiXCR on the immunoSEQ multiplex PCR reads. Of some 190,000 distinct CDR3 sequences in the sample, roughly 94% are singletons; the top ten hold 0.08% to 0.11%. Sequences were obtained from CD4+ T cells from PBMCs. These receptors were obtained from a human donor in good health. Both conserved end residues are part of each CDR3. A D gene is named only where the DNA matches it firmly. The listing skips clone size in some rows; elsewhere it reads once, few, many or a size class.

j_call v_call clone_size d_call cdr3_nt cdr3_aa
TRBJ1-3 TRBV7-9 NA NA TGTGCCAGCAGCTTAGCGCTCGCAGCCTCTGGAAACACCATATATTTT CASSLALAASGNTIYF
TRBJ1-2 TRBV29-1 NA NA TGCAGCGTTGGTGGGATTCTCAATGGCTACACCTTC CSVGGILNGYTF
TRBJ2-1 TRBV6-2/TRBV6-3 NA TRBD2 TGTGCCAGCAGAGGGACTAGCGGGAACAATGAGCAGTTCTTC CASRGTSGNNEQFF
TRBJ2-2 TRBV25-1 once TRBD2 TGTGCCAGCAGTAAACTAGCGGGAGGGCCAAGCGGGGAGCTGTTTTTT CASSKLAGGPSGELFF
TRBJ2-5 TRBV15 NA TRBD1 TGTGCCACCAGCCGCCGGGACAGGGGGTTGGAGACCCAGTACTTC CATSRRDRGLETQYF
TRBJ2-7 TRBV18 NA NA TGTGCCAGCTCAGCAAGACAGCCCTCGGCCTCCTACGAGCAGTACTTC CASSARQPSASYEQYF
TRBJ2-1 TRBV30 NA NA TGTGCCTGGGAGAAGGGCCAGGGCGACAATGAGCAGTTCTTC CAWEKGQGDNEQFF
TRBJ2-5 TRBV29-1 once NA TGCAGCGTTGCAGAAGGACGGGAGACCCAGTACTTC CSVAEGRETQYF
TRBJ2-5 TRBV5-6 NA TRBD1 TGTGCCAGCAGCTTGGGGACAGGGAGAGGAGAGACCCAGTACTTC CASSLGTGRGETQYF
TRBJ2-1 TRBV7-2 once NA TGTGCCAGCAGCTTAGCGCACGTCCGAGACGCCAACAATGAGCAGTTCTTC CASSLAHVRDANNEQFF
TRBJ1-1 TRBV30 NA NA TGTGCCTGTGGAAGGGTCATGAACACTGAAGCTTTCTTT CACGRVMNTEAFF
TRBJ1-5 TRBV5-1 NA NA TGCGCCAGCAGCTCTCACGGGGGGACATCTCTCCAAAATCAGCCCCAGCATTTT CASSSHGGTSLQNQPQHF